Presented here are 30 T cell receptor beta chains from one specimen sequenced in a study of Graves' ophthalmopathy and Graves' hyperthyroidism (dated by TCRdb to the late 2010s). The instrument given in TCRdb is Illumina HiSeq 2000. For repertoire sequencing, the TCR beta CDR3 regions were amplified from RNA transcripts. HTBI primers and the Qiagen OneStep RT-PCR kit were used in a first-round RT-PCR, which was followed by a second-round multiplex PCR, size selection and purification. TCRdb applied fastp at Q25 and MiXCR to the public reads, then kept only in-frame beta chains. When rows share a CDR3 protein, they turn into one entry using the most common DNA and genes. The table for this sample lists almost 40,000 distinct CDR3 sequences; about 50% of them were counted only once. The top ten clones comprise about 26% of the sample. Sequencing was done on a sample of peripheral blood. These receptors originate from an adult woman with stable Graves' hyperthyroidism.

This clonotype has ten or more counts. The chain carries TRBV28 and TRBJ2-2, with 8 bases that match TRBD1. The CDR3 extends over 16 amino acids. Unmatched junction bases numbered 8, after V lost 4 bases and J lost 4 bases. CDR1 and CDR2 from the germline V gene are MDHEN and SYDVKM. CDR3 sequence reads: CASSSRQGRATGELFF. CDR3 DNA sequence: TGTGCCAGCAGTTCACGACAGGGGCGGGCCACCGGGGAGCTGTTTTTT.

Notes on this clonotype: A much bigger clone sits one base away, suggesting this may be a read error. The V and J genes are TRBV27 and TRBJ2-7; 9 bases align to TRBD1. Trimming at V came to 2 bases and at J to 1 base, leaving 9 bases not matched to a gene. Germline V CDR1 and CDR2: MNHEY, SMNVEV (reference sequence). CDR3 length: 17 amino acids. The CDR3 DNA reads as TGTGCCAGCAGTTTAGGAACTTCGGGACAGGGTTCCTACGAGCAGTACTTC. Translated: CASSLGTSGQGSYEQYF.

The J gene is TRBJ2-7, the V gene TRBV20-1; TRBD1 matches at 7 bases. The CDR3 runs 13 residues. The V gene's germline CDR1 is DFQATT and CDR2 SNEGSKA (reference sequence). CDR3 DNA sequence: TGCAATGCCGACAAGGGGGCAAGTGGAGAGCAGTACTTC. Encoded protein: CNADKGASGEQYF.

Comment on this clonotype: A much larger clone lies one base from this, so it may be a read error. The chain uses TRBV28 and TRBJ1-6, with unresolved D. CDR1 is MDHEN and CDR2 is SYDVKM in the germline V gene. There are 15 residues in the CDR3. DNA of the CDR3: TGTGCCAGCATCGGGCAGCTTCACTATAATTCACCCCTCCTCTTT. As protein: CASIGQLHYNSPLLF.

This clonotype showed up many times. J is TRBJ2-7 and V is TRBV6-1; tentatively, D is TRBD1 (6 bases). CDR3 length: 15 amino acids. Trimming shortened V by 5 bases and J by 3 bases, and 17 bases separated the two germline ends. CDR1 and CDR2 (germline): MNHNS, SASEGT. CDR3 bases: TGTGCCAGCAGTAGAAGTACAGGGACCCTCTACGAGCAGTACTTC. Translating gives CASSRSTGTLYEQYF.

The V call is TRBV29-1, the J call TRBJ2-7; TRBD2 aligns across 10 bases. The CDR3 consists of 14 residues. With 1 base clipped from V and 11 bases from J, the junction kept 11 bases outside the gene matches. Germline assignment: CDR1 SQVTM and CDR2 ANQGSEA. This CDR3 reads CSVEGWLAGAREYF. Written as DNA, the CDR3 is TGCAGCGTTGAAGGTTGGCTAGCGGGAGCGAGGGAGTACTTC.

The V and J genes are TRBV20-1 and TRBJ2-5, with TRBD2 matching 15 bases. The CDR3 is 16 amino acids. Germline CDR1 reads DFQATT; CDR2 reads SNEGSKA (reference sequence). The trim removed 3 bases at V and 0 bases at J, leaving 2 bases unmatched. In nucleotides, the CDR3 is TGCAGTGCTAGGGGGACTAGCGGGAGGTACCAAGAGACCCAGTACTTC. It translates to CSARGTSGRYQETQYF.

This clonotype has more than one count but fewer than ten. The chain recombines TRBV30 with TRBJ2-3; 7 nucleotides line up with TRBD1. Germline CDR1 and CDR2: GTSNPN and SVGIG (reference sequence). The J segment lost 2 bases and the V segment lost 2 bases, leaving 4 bases of the junction unmatched. This CDR3 has 14 amino acids. DNA for the CDR3: TGTGCCTGGAGTCCAGGACAGGCCACAGATACGCAGTATTTT. It codes for CAWSPGQATDTQYF.

The chain employs TRBV24-1 and TRBJ1-2, with TRBD1 matching over 7 bases. CDR3 length: 16 residues. The V and J ends lost 2 bases and 1 base, in that order; junction bases with no gene match: 6. CDR1 and CDR2 (germline): KGHDR, SFDVKD. In DNA, the CDR3 is TGTGCCACCAGTGATTCCGGACAGGCTTATAACTATGGCTACACCTTC. Its translation is CATSDSGQAYNYGYTF.

CDR3 region: CSASVGGLAGGNEQFF. The CDR3 bases are TGCAGTGCTAGCGTGGGTGGGCTAGCGGGAGGCAATGAGCAGTTCTTC. The rearrangement uses TRBV20-1 and TRBJ2-1, with 11 nucleotides matching TRBD2. V dropped 3 bases and J dropped 6; count of bases not matched to a gene: 10. The CDR3 totals 16 residues. From germline, CDR1 is DFQATT and CDR2 SNEGSKA (reference sequence).

This clonotype was observed many times. The chain joins TRBV7-8 to TRBJ2-6; 12 positions match TRBD1. Germline lookup yields CDR1 SGHVS and CDR2 FQNEAQ. Germline trimming cut 0 bases from V and 2 bases from J; bases unmatched to any gene: 5. CDR3 length equals 19 residues. The CDR3 nucleotides read TGTGCCAGCAGCTTAGCAGGGACAGGGGGCATGGCTGGGGCCAACGTCCTGACTTTC. It yields the protein CASSLAGTGGMAGANVLTF. Complete variable domain (other parts from reference TRBV7-8 and TRBJ2-6): GAGVSQSPRYKVAKRGQDVALRCDPISGHVSLFWYQQALGQGPEFLTYFQNEAQLDKSGLPSDRFFAERPEGSVSTLKIQRTQQEDSAVYLCASSLAGTGGMAGANVLTFGAGSRLTVL.

This clonotype was seen ten or more times. The chain has TRBV6-5 and TRBJ2-6; TRBD1 matches at 7 bases. CDR3 size: 18 residues. Germline V gene data show CDR1 as MNHEY and CDR2 as SVGAGI. J lost 0 bases, V lost 6 bases, and 11 bases had no gene match. CDR3 sequence (DNA): TGTGCCAGCAGCCACAACCTCAGGGGGAACTCTGGGGCCAACGTCCTGACTTTC. Residues: CASSHNLRGNSGANVLTF.

Regarding this clonotype: This clone may be a read error of a much larger clone one base away. The CDR3 region has the DNA TGTGCCAGCAGTTTACCCTCGCCTCGGACTAGCGGGAGGTTCTACGTGCAGTACTTC. Encoded protein: CASSLPSPRTSGRFYVQYF. The chain combines TRBV9 with TRBJ2-7, with 14 bases that match TRBD2. The CDR3 covers 19 residues. Germline assignment: CDR1 SGDLS and CDR2 YYNGEE.

The table lists this clonotype with a few counts. The genes are TRBV29-1 and TRBJ1-2; 10 bases match TRBD1. The germline V gene has CDR1 SQVTM and CDR2 ANQGSEA. J was trimmed by 6 bases and V by 6 bases; bases with no gene match: 4. This CDR3 has 12 residues. The CDR3 region is CSVVDRGHGYTF. The CDR3 region has the DNA TGCAGCGTGGTTGACAGGGGGCATGGCTACACCTTC.

This clonotype was recorded many times. V gene TRBV12-3 or TRBV12-4 combines with J gene TRBJ2-5; the match to TRBD2 covers 10 bases. V dropped 5 bases and J dropped 2; count of bases not matched to a gene: 2. There are 14 residues in the CDR3. The CDR3 loop reads CASSAGLAQETQYF. CDR3 in DNA: TGTGCCAGCAGTGCGGGACTAGCGCAAGAGACCCAGTACTTC.

This clonotype occurred many times. The chain links TRBV29-1 to TRBJ2-7, with D uncertain. V shed 7 bases and J shed 6 bases, with 19 bases lying between them. The CDR3 spans 13 residues. Looked up from germline, CDR1 is SQVTM and CDR2 is ANQGSEA. CDR3 coding DNA: TGCAGCGCTTTATCCGGGTCCTCCGGCGAGCAGTACTTC. It encodes CSALSGSSGEQYF.

This clonotype was detected many times. The chain employs TRBV3-1 and TRBJ1-1, with a weak D call TRBD1 (5 bases). The CDR3 consists of 14 residues. Trimming shortened V by 2 bases and J by 10 bases, and 17 bases separated the two germline ends. Looked up from germline, CDR1 is LGHDT and CDR2 is YNNKEL (reference sequence). The CDR3 DNA reads as TGTGCCAGCAGCCAAAAGGGGAGGGGAGGCCGAGCTTTCTTT. Protein product: CASSQKGRGGRAFF.

This clonotype qualifies as medium-sized. For the CDR3, the DNA is TGTGCCACCAGTGGGGCCGGAAATTCACCCCTCCACTTT. Amino acids: CATSGAGNSPLHF. The chain recombines TRBV24-1 with TRBJ1-6, with D hard to call. The CDR3 runs 13 residues. Germline CDR1 KGHDR, CDR2 SFDVKD. V dropped 5 bases and J dropped 7 bases, with 8 bases sitting between them.

This clonotype appeared a single time. V usage is TRBV7-2 and J usage is TRBJ2-5; TRBD2 aligns across 10 bases. J lost 4 bases, V lost 5 bases, and 7 bases had no gene match. CDR1 and CDR2 (germline): SGHTA, FQGNSA. This CDR3 spans 15 amino acids. The CDR3 DNA reads TGTGCCAGCAGCGCCTTTAGCGGGAGGACAGAGACCCAGTACTTC. It translates to CASSAFSGRTETQYF.

Note on this clonotype: One end of the junction is discordant with germline, which a read error may explain. The V and J genes are TRBV24-1 and TRBJ1-1, with 10 bases that match TRBD1. CDR3 length: 14 residues. The germline gives CDR1 KGHDR, CDR2 SFDVKD. This CDR3 reads CASSARTGGTEAFF. Here the CDR3 DNA reads TGTGCCAGCAGTGCCCGGACAGGGGGCACTGAAGCTTTCTTT.

This clonotype was picked up many times. The chain uses TRBV13 and TRBJ2-7, with unresolved D. The CDR3 runs to 12 residues. The V gene's germline CDR1 is PRHDT and CDR2 FYEKMQ (reference sequence). Trimming took off 4 bases at V and 4 bases at J, with 8 bases between the two ends. The CDR3 nucleotides are TGTGCCAGCAGCTCTGCCGGGTACGAGCAGTACTTC. As protein: CASSSAGYEQYF.

This clonotype has a handful of counts. The chain carries TRBV15 and TRBJ1-5; TRBD1 agrees at 9 bases. CDR3 length: 14 residues. Losses at the gene ends were 5 bases for V and 6 bases for J; bases not matched to a gene: 5. The germline V gene has CDR1 LNHNV and CDR2 YYDKDF (reference sequence). The CDR3 DNA reads as TGTGCCACCAGCGGAGGGACAGGGAGTCAGCCCCAGCATTTT. This gives the protein CATSGGTGSQPQHF. The full variable domain, rest sourced from reference TRBV15 and TRBJ1-5, is DAMVIQNPRYQVTQFGKPVTLSCSQTLNHNVMYWYQQKSSQAPKLLFHYYDKDFNNEADTPDNFQSRRPNTSFCFLDIRSPGLGDTAMYLCATSGGTGSQPQHFGDGTRLSIL.

This clonotype was recorded once. This rearrangement joins TRBV2 to TRBJ1-6; D not certain. Looked up from germline, CDR1 is SNHLY and CDR2 is FYNNEI. The V end lost 6 bases, the J end lost 10 bases, and 13 bases lay between the germline ends. The CDR3 totals 13 residues. Here the CDR3 reads CASRPMDFSPLHF. CDR3 coding DNA: TGTGCCAGCAGACCAATGGATTTCTCACCCCTCCACTTT.

This clonotype showed up many times. J is TRBJ1-6 and V is TRBV6-6; 7 bases line up with TRBD1. J was trimmed by 0 bases and V by 4 bases; bases with no gene match: 3. Germline-derived CDR1 and CDR2 are MNHNY and SVGAGI (reference sequence). The length of the CDR3 is 16 residues. Written as DNA, the CDR3 is TGTGCCAGCAGTTCGGACAGGAACTCCTATAATTCACCCCTCCACTTT. Protein sequence: CASSSDRNSYNSPLHF.

This clonotype was detected many times. The chain combines TRBV27 with TRBJ2-3; D gene uncertain. The V end lost 3 bases, the J end lost 1 base, and 11 bases lay between the germline ends. The CDR3 extends over 15 amino acids. In germline, CDR1 is MNHEY, CDR2 SMNVEV (reference sequence). The DNA of the CDR3 is TGTGCCAGCAGTTTTGAGAGCCCCCGCACAGATACGCAGTATTTT. Amino acid sequence: CASSFESPRTDTQYF.

Only a few counts were recorded for this clonotype. The CDR3 DNA reads as TGCAGTGCCAGGATGACTAGCGGGAGGGCCTTGCAGACCCAGTACTTC. It specifies CSARMTSGRALQTQYF. The chain combines TRBV20-1 with TRBJ2-5; 14 bases map to TRBD2. CDR3 length: 16 amino acids. Germline values: CDR1 DFQATT, CDR2 SNEGSKA (reference sequence). Trimming removed 6 bases from V and 6 bases from J; junction bases left unmatched: 12.

This clonotype was picked up many times. A much larger clone differs from this one at a single base, so this may be a read error. This chain's CDR3 is CAGRPGVGANVLTF. CDR3 nucleotides: TGTGCCGGCAGACCAGGGGTCGGGGCCAACGTCCTGACTTTC. The chain has TRBV7-3 and TRBJ2-6; TRBD1 is a possible D gene (6 bases). CDR3 length equals 14 residues. Per germline, CDR1 SGHTA and CDR2 FQGTGA.

This clonotype was detected only once. V is TRBV5-5 and J is TRBJ2-5, with 14 positions matching TRBD2. V shed 5 bases, J shed 0 bases, and the junction held 9 bases outside the gene matches. This CDR3 has 18 residues. CDR1 and CDR2 (germline): SGHKS, YYEKEE (reference sequence). CDR3: CASRRGTSGSSYQETQYF. DNA of the CDR3: TGTGCCAGCAGGAGAGGGACTAGCGGGAGTTCGTACCAAGAGACCCAGTACTTC.

V gene TRBV7-6 combines with J gene TRBJ2-5; 13 positions match TRBD2. V gave up 8 bases and J gave up 2 bases; unmatched junction bases: 5. This CDR3 is built from 15 residues. Germline CDR1 SGHVS, CDR2 FNYEAQ. In DNA, the CDR3 is TGTGCCAGCGGTACTAGCGGGAGGGTACAAGAGACCCAGTACTTC. Residues: CASGTSGRVQETQYF.

Sample share makes this clonotype medium-sized. The V and J genes are TRBV24-1 and TRBJ2-5; D not certain. The V end was cut by 4 bases, the J end by 1 base, with 9 bases between. Germline V gene data show CDR1 as KGHDR and CDR2 as SFDVKD. The CDR3 has 14 amino acids. CDR3 in amino acids: CATSEASAQETQYF. Here the CDR3 DNA reads TGTGCCACCAGTGAAGCCTCGGCCCAAGAGACCCAGTACTTC.